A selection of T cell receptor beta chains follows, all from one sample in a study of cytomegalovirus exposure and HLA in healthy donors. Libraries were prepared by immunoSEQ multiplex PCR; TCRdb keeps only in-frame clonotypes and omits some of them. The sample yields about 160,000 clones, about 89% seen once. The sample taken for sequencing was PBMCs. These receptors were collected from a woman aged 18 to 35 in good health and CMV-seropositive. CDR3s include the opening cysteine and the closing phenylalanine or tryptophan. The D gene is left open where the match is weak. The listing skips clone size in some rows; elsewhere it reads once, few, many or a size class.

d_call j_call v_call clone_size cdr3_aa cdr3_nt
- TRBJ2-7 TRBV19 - CASSVGSSYEQYF TGTGCCAGTAGTGTGGGGAGCTCCTACGAGCAGTACTTC
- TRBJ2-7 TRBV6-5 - CASSYSPFGGGPEQYF TGTGCCAGCAGTTACTCACCCTTTGGGGGGGGGCCCGAGCAGTACTTC
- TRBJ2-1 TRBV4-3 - CASSQERAGGYNEQFF TGCGCCAGCAGCCAAGAGAGGGCTGGGGGGTACAATGAGCAGTTCTTC
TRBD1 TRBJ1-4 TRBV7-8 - CASSQDRGLEKLFF TGTGCCAGCAGCCAGGACAGGGGACTCGAAAAACTGTTTTTT
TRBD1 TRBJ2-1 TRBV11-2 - CASSLNRGRNNEQFF TGTGCCAGCAGCCTCAACAGGGGGCGCAACAATGAGCAGTTCTTC
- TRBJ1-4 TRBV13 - CASSPRVNEKLFF TGTGCCAGCAGCCCCCGAGTAAATGAAAAACTGTTTTTT
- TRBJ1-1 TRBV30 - CASYSRQGMNTEAFF TGTGCCTCGTATTCCCGTCAGGGGATGAACACTGAAGCTTTCTTT
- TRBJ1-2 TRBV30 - CAWSPPSEGPYGYTF TGTGCCTGGAGTCCCCCGAGTGAGGGTCCCTATGGCTACACCTTC
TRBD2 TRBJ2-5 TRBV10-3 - CAIGTSGGSSRAQYF TGTGCCATAGGGACTAGCGGGGGCAGTTCTAGGGCCCAGTACTTC
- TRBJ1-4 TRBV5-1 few CASSPQVDEKLFF TGCGCCAGCTCCCCACAAGTCGATGAAAAACTGTTTTTT
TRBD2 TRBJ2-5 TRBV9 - CASSRAGLQETQYF TGTGCCAGCAGCCGAGCGGGACTGCAAGAGACCCAGTACTTC
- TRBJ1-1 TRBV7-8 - CASSLVRDTEAFF TGTGCCAGCAGCTTAGTGCGTGACACTGAAGCTTTCTTT
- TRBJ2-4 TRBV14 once CASSQESRQGTKNIQYF TGTGCCAGCAGCCAAGAAAGCCGGCAGGGAACCAAAAACATTCAGTACTTC
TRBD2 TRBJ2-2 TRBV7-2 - CASSQRGWSGDLTGELFF TGTGCCAGCAGCCAGCGCGGTTGGAGCGGGGACCTCACCGGGGAGCTGTTTTTT
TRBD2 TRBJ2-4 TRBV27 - CASSLALAGRQNIQYF TGTGCCAGCAGTTTAGCGCTAGCGGGAAGACAAAACATTCAGTACTTC
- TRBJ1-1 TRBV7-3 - CASSSAGGLNAEAFF TGTGCCAGCAGCTCGGCCGGGGGGCTAAACGCTGAAGCTTTCTTT
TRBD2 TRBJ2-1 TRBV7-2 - CASSRTSGSTYNEQFF TGTGCCAGCAGCAGGACTAGCGGGAGTACCTACAATGAGCAGTTCTTC
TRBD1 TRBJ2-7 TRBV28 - CASRGTGTGDYEQYF TGTGCCAGCCGTGGAACCGGGACAGGGGACTACGAGCAGTACTTC
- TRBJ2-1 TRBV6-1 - CASSEDRVPSSYNEQFF TGTGCCAGCAGTGAAGACAGGGTCCCGAGCTCCTACAATGAGCAGTTCTTC
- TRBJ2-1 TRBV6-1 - CASSEVPGTNQFF TGTGCCAGCAGTGAGGTCCCCGGGACAAACCAGTTCTTC
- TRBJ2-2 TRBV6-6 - CASRTGLTGELFF TGTGCCAGCAGGACCGGACTTACCGGGGAGCTGTTTTTT
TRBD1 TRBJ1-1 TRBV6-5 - CASSSQGAMNTEAFF TGTGCCAGCAGTTCACAGGGGGCCATGAACACTGAAGCTTTCTTT
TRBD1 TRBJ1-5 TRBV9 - CASSPGQGYQPQHF TGTGCCAGCAGCCCGGGACAGGGGTATCAGCCCCAGCATTTT
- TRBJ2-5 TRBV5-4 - CASSFGQKETQYF TGTGCCAGCAGCTTCGGACAAAAAGAGACCCAGTACTTC
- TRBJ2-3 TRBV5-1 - CASSRVALGTGDTQYF TGCGCCAGCAGCCGGGTTGCCCTAGGCACAGGAGATACGCAGTATTTT
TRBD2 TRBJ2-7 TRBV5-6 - CASSKGLAGTVSYEQYF TGTGCCAGCAGCAAAGGACTAGCGGGGACAGTATCCTACGAGCAGTACTTC
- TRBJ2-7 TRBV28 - CASSFVVATYEQYF TGTGCCAGCAGTTTTGTGGTAGCGACCTACGAGCAGTACTTC
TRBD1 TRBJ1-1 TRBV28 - CASSRGTAYTEAFF TGTGCCAGCAGTAGGGGGACAGCCTACACTGAAGCTTTCTTT
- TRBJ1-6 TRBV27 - CASRPRPGILRDSPLHF TGTGCCAGCAGACCCCGTCCCGGGATCCTAAGAGACTCACCCCTCCACTTT